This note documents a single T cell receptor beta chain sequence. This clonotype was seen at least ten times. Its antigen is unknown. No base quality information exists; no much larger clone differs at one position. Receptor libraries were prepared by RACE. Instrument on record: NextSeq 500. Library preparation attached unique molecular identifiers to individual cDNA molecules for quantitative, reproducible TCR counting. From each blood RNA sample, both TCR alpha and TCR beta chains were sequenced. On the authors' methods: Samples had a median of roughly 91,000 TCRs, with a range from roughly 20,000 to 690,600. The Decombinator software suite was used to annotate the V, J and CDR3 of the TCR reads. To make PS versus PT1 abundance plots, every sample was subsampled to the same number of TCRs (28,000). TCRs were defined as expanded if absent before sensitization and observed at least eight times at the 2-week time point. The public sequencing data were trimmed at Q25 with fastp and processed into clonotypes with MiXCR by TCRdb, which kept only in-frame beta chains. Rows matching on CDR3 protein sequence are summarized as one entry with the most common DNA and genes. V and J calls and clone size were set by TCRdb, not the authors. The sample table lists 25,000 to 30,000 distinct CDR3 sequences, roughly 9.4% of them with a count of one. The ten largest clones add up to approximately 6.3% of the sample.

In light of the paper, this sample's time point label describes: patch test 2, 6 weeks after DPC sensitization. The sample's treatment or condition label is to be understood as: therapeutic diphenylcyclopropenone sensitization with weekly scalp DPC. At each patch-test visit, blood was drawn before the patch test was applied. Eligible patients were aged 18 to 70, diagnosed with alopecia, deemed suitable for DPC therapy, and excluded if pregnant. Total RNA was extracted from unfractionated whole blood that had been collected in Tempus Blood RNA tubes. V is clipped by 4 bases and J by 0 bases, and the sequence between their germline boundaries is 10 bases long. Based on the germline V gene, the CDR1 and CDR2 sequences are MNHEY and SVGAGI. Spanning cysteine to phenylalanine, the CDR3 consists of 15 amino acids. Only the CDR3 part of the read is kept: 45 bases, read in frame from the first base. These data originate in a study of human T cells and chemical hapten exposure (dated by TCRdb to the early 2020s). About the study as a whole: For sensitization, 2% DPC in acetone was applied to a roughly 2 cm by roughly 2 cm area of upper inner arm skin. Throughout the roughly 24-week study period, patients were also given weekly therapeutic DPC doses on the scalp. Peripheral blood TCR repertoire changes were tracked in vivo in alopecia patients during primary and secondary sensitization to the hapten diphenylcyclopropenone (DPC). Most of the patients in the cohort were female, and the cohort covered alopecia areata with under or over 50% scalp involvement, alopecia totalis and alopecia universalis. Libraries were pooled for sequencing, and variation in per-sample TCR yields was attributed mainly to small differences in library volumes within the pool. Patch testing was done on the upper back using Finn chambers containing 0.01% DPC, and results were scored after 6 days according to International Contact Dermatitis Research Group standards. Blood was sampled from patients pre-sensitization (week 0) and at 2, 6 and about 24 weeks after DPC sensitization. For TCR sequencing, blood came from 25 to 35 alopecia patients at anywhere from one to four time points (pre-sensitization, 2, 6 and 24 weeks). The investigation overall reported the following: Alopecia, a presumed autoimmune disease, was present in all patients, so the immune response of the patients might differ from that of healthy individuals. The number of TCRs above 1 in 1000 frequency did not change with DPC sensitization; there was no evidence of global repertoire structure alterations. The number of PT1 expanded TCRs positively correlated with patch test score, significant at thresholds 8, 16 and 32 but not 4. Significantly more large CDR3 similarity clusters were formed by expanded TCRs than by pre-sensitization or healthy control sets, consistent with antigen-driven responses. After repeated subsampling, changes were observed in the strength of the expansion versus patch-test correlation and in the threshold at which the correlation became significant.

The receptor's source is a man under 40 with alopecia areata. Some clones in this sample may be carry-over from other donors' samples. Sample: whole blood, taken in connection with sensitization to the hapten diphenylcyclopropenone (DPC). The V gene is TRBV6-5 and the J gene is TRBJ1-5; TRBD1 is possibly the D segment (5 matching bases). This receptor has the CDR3 CASSSDSNSNQPQHF. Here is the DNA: TGTGCCAGCAGTTCCGACAGTAATAGCAATCAGCCCCAGCATTTT.